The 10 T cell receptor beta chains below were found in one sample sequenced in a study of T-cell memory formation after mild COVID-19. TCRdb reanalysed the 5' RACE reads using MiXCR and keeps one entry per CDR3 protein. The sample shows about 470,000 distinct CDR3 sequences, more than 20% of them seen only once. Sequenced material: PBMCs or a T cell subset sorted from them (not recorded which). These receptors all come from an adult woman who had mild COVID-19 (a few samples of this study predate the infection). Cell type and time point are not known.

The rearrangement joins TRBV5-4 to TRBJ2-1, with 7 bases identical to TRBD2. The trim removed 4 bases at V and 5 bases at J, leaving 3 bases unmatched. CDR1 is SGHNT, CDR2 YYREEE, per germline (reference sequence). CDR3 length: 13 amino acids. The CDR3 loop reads CASSRDYNNEQFF. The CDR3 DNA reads TGTGCCAGCAGCCGGGACTACAACAATGAGCAGTTCTTC.

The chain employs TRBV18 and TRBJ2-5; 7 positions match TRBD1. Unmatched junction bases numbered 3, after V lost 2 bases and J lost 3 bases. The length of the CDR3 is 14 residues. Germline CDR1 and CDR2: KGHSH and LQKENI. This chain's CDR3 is CASSPETGEETQYF. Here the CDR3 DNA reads TGTGCCAGCTCACCAGAAACAGGGGAAGAGACCCAGTACTTC.

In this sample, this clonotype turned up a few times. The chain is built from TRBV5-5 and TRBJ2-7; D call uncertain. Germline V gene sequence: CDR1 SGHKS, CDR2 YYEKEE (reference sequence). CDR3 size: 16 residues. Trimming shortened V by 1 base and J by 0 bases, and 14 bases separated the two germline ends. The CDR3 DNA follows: TGTGCCAGCAGCTTGTTCTTGGTCCCCTACTCCTACGAGCAGTACTTC. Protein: CASSLFLVPYSYEQYF.

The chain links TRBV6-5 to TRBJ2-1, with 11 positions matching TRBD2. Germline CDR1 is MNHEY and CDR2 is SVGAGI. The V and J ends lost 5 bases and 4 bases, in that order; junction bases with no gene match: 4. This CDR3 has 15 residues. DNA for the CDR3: TGTGCCAGCAGTCTTAGCGGGGGGGGATACAATGAGCAGTTCTTC. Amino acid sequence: CASSLSGGGYNEQFF.

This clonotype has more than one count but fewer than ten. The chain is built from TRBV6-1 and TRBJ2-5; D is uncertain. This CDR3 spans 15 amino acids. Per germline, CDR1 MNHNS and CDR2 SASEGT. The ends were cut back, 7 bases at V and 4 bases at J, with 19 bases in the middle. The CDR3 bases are TGTGCCAGCATTTCAGGCCATCTGACGACAGAGACCCAGTACTTC. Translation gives CASISGHLTTETQYF.

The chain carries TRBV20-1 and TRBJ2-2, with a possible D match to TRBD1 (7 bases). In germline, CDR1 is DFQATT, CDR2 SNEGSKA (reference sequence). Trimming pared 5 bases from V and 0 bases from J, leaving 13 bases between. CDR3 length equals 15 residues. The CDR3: CSADTGEANTGELFF. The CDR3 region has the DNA TGCAGTGCTGACACAGGGGAGGCGAACACCGGGGAGCTGTTTTTT.

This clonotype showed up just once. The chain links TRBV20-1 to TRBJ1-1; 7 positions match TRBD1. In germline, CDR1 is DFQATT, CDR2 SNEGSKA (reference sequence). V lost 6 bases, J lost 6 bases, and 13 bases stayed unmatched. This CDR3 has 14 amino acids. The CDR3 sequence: CSAPKTTGRPEAFF. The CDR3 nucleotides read TGCAGTGCCCCGAAGACGACAGGGAGGCCTGAAGCTTTCTTT.

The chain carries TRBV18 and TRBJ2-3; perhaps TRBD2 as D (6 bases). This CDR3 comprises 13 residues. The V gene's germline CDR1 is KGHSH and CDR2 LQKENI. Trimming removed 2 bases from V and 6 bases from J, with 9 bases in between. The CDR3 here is CASSPIGGDTQYF. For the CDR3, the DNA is TGTGCCAGCTCACCAATTGGGGGGGATACGCAGTATTTT.

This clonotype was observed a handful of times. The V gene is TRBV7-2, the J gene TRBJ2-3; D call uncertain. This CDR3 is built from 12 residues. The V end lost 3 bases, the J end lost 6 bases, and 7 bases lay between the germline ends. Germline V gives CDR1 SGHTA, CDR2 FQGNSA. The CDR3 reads CASSFRRDTQYF. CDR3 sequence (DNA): TGTGCCAGCAGCTTCCGTCGCGATACGCAGTATTTT. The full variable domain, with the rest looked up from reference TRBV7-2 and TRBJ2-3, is GAGVSQSPSNKVTEKGKDVELRCDPISGHTALYWYRQSLGQGLEFLIYFQGNSAPDKSGLPSDRFSAERTGGSVSTLTIQRTQQEDSAVYLCASSFRRDTQYFGPGTRLTVL.

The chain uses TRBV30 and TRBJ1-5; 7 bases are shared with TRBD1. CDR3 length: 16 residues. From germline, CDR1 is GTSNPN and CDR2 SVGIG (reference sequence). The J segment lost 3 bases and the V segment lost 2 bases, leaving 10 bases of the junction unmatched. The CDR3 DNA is TGTGCCTGGAGTTCAACCCCGGGACAGCCCAATCAGCCCCAGCATTTT. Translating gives CAWSSTPGQPNQPQHF.